Listed here are 21 T cell receptor beta chains from one sample, sequenced in a study of cytomegalovirus exposure and HLA in healthy donors (dated by TCRdb to the late 2010s). The library was obtained by the immunoSEQ multiplex PCR assay. For the multiplex PCR, a mixture combining 60 forward primers for TCR Vbeta segments and 13 reverse primers for TCR Jbeta segments was used. TCRdb provides this immuneACCESS table in a form limited to in-frame rearrangements. Some clones are lacking; in checked studies, under half of them reflect an unresolved V gene, and why the rest are absent is not known. Counted in this sample were 160,000 or so clones; 80% of them appeared once. The ten largest clonotypes hold about 1.3% of the sample. Material for sequencing was PBMCs. The receptors derive from a man aged 30 to 45 in good health and CMV-seronegative.

Only a few counts were recorded for this clone. The genes are TRBV19 and TRBJ2-7, with a weak D call TRBD2 (6 bases). The CDR3 covers 14 residues. Germline lookup yields CDR1 LNHDA and CDR2 SQIVND (reference sequence). Trimming took 1 base from V and 7 from J, leaving 14 bases between them. The DNA for the CDR3 is TGTGCCAGTAGTATAGGACTAGGTACTAAGGAGCAGTACTTC. This translates into CASSIGLGTKEQYF.

The chain uses TRBV7-2 and TRBJ2-2; no clear D gene. This CDR3 contains 14 residues. Germline loops: CDR1 SGHTA, CDR2 FQGNSA. V was trimmed by 4 bases and J by 4 bases, leaving 10 bases between them. The CDR3 reads CASSSRSGTGELFF. The CDR3 nucleotides read TGTGCCAGCAGCTCTCGGTCAGGCACCGGGGAGCTGTTTTTT.

This chain joins TRBV27 and TRBJ2-1, with D hard to call. Trimming took 6 bases from V and 4 from J, leaving 10 bases between them. Germline CDR1 and CDR2: MNHEY and SMNVEV (reference sequence). The CDR3 covers 13 residues. CDR3 in amino acids: CASRRRSYNEQFF. In DNA, the CDR3 is TGTGCCAGCAGGCGGCGGTCTTACAATGAGCAGTTCTTC.

The chain carries TRBV21-1 and TRBJ2-7; the table gives TRBD1 as D, unverified against the DNA. TRBV21-1 is assigned pseudogene status. CDR3 length equals 18 residues. CDR3 amino acids: CASSKGRQGAPEAYEQYF. The CDR3 DNA reads as TGTGCCAGCAGCAAAGGTCGGCAGGGGGCCCCAGAAGCCTACGAGCAGTACTTC.

The chain is built from TRBV6-4 and TRBJ1-6; TRBD1 matches 7 bases. J lost 9 bases, V lost 2 bases, and 1 base had no gene match. In germline, CDR1 is MRHNA, CDR2 SNTAGT. This CDR3 comprises 13 residues. Here the CDR3 reads CASSDQGGSPLHF. CDR3 nucleotide sequence: TGTGCCAGCAGTGACCAGGGGGGTTCACCCCTCCACTTT.

This clone was seen more than once but under ten times. This sequence joins TRBV19 and TRBJ2-3, with TRBD2 matching 11 bases. From germline, CDR1 is LNHDA and CDR2 SQIVND (reference sequence). The J segment lost 2 bases and the V segment lost 7 bases, leaving 11 bases of the junction unmatched. The CDR3 contains 17 residues. Written as DNA, the CDR3 is TGTGCCAGTAAATCGGCTAGCGGGGGGCTCCCCACAGATACGCAGTATTTT. Its translation: CASKSASGGLPTDTQYF.

This chain connects TRBV6-5 to TRBJ2-1, with D uncertain. The length of the CDR3 is 11 residues. CDR1 and CDR2 from the germline V gene are MNHEY and SVGAGI. The V end was cut by 6 bases, the J end by 5 bases, with 5 bases between. The DNA of the CDR3 is TGTGCCAGCAGACAAAACAATGAGCAGTTCTTC. It codes for CASRQNNEQFF.

The rearrangement links TRBV4-1 to TRBJ2-5; D is undetermined. Per germline, CDR1 MGHRA and CDR2 YSYEKL. Trimming cost V 5 bases and J 5 bases, with 12 bases left between them. This CDR3 has 13 amino acids. The CDR3 DNA is TGCGCCAGCAGCTCACCCCGGTCGGAGACCCAGTACTTC. Translating it yields CASSSPRSETQYF.

V and J are TRBV30 and TRBJ2-5, with 8 bases fitting TRBD2. CDR1 and CDR2 from the germline V gene are GTSNPN and SVGIG (reference sequence). The junction had 8 bases not matched to a gene; V was cut back by 3 bases and J by 2 bases. The CDR3 contains 15 residues. The CDR3 DNA is TGTGCCTGGAGAAAAACTAGCGGCCTACAAGAGACCCAGTACTTC. Translation gives CAWRKTSGLQETQYF.

This chain uses TRBV5-1 with TRBJ1-4; 7 positions match TRBD1. V lost 1 base and J lost 5; bases outside the gene matches: 8. The CDR3 is 16 amino acids. In germline, CDR1 is SGHRS, CDR2 YFSETQ. As DNA, the CDR3 is TGCGCCAGCAGCTTGTTCGGTGGACAGGCCAATGAAAAACTGTTTTTT. It specifies CASSLFGGQANEKLFF.

The gene calls are TRBV7-2 and TRBJ1-2, with TRBD1 matching over 8 bases. Germline V CDR1 and CDR2: SGHTA, FQGNSA. Germline trimming cut 1 base from V and 3 bases from J; bases unmatched to any gene: 4. The CDR3 sequence is 15 residues long. CDR3 region: CASSLDTGGDYGYTF. DNA for the CDR3: TGTGCCAGCAGCTTAGATACAGGGGGTGACTATGGCTACACCTTC. Looking up the rest from reference TRBV7-2 and TRBJ1-2 gives the full variable domain: GAGVSQSPSNKVTEKGKDVELRCDPISGHTALYWYRQSLGQGLEFLIYFQGNSAPDKSGLPSDRFSAERTGGSVSTLTIQRTQQEDSAVYLCASSLDTGGDYGYTFGSGTRLTVV.

The genes are TRBV10-3 and TRBJ2-7; TRBD2 agrees at 10 bases. V shed 6 bases, J shed 0 bases, and the junction held 5 bases outside the gene matches. The V gene's germline CDR1 is ENHRY and CDR2 SYGVKD. The length of the CDR3 is 15 residues. The CDR3 loop is CAIRAGTSASYEQYF. The CDR3 DNA sequence: TGTGCCATCAGAGCCGGGACTAGCGCCTCCTACGAGCAGTACTTC.

This clone was found a few times. Additional DNA sequences in this sample encode the identical CDR3. The chain joins TRBV28 to TRBJ2-3; TRBD2 matches 9 bases. Germline CDR1 reads MDHEN; CDR2 reads SYDVKM. After removal of 6 bases from V and 3 bases from J, the junction contained 4 bases not matched to a gene. The CDR3 runs to 14 residues. Here the CDR3 DNA reads TGTGCCAGCAGGGATAGCGGGAGTACAGATACGCAGTATTTT. Its protein product is CASRDSGSTDTQYF.

The V call is TRBV9, the J call TRBJ2-5; no firm D call. The V end lost 4 bases, the J end lost 2 bases, and 9 bases lay between the germline ends. CDR1 SGDLS and CDR2 YYNGEE come from the germline V gene. The CDR3 consists of 13 residues. The CDR3 bases are TGTGCCAGCAGCTTCCGACTTCAAGAGACCCAGTACTTC. Its protein product is CASSFRLQETQYF.

The CDR3 sequence: CAWIRGQVSFMNTEAFF. The CDR3 DNA reads as TGTGCCTGGATACGGGGACAGGTTTCCTTCATGAACACTGAAGCTTTCTTT. The gene calls are TRBV30 and TRBJ1-1, with 8 bases aligning to TRBD1. In germline, CDR1 is GTSNPN, CDR2 SVGIG (reference sequence). Unmatched junction bases numbered 13, after V lost 4 bases and J lost 0 bases. The CDR3 contains 17 residues.

J is TRBJ1-3 and V is TRBV7-6; 10 nucleotides line up with TRBD1. Per the germline V gene, CDR1 is SGHVS and CDR2 is FNYEAQ. V gave up 5 bases and J gave up 0 bases; unmatched junction bases: 4. The CDR3 is made up of 16 amino acids. The CDR3 protein is CASSAGQGLSGNTIYF. The CDR3 DNA is TGTGCCAGCAGCGCGGGACAGGGGCTCTCTGGAAACACCATATATTTT. Drawing the rest from reference TRBV7-6 and TRBJ1-3, the complete variable domain is GAGVSQSPRYKVTKRGQDVALRCDPISGHVSLYWYRQALGQGPEFLTYFNYEAQQDKSGLPNDRFSAERPEGSISTLTIQRTEQRDSAMYRCASSAGQGLSGNTIYFGEGSWLTVV.

The chain employs TRBV5-1 and TRBJ1-1, with D hard to call. Per germline, CDR1 SGHRS and CDR2 YFSETQ. V lost 2 bases to trimming and J lost 0 bases, with 8 bases between them. CDR3 length: 14 amino acids. The CDR3, as DNA: TGCGCCAGCAGCTTTGAGGCGATGAACACTGAAGCTTTCTTT. Residues: CASSFEAMNTEAFF.

This chain uses TRBV27 with TRBJ2-3; possibly TRBD1 for D (5 bases). Germline V gene sequence: CDR1 MNHEY, CDR2 SMNVEV (reference sequence). V was pared by 7 bases and J by 1 base, with 9 bases between. The CDR3 is 13 amino acids. This CDR3 is CASILGRTDTQYF. DNA of the CDR3: TGTGCCAGCATCCTGGGGCGCACAGATACGCAGTATTTT.

The genes are TRBV15 and TRBJ2-1; 13 bases are shared with TRBD2. CDR3 length: 17 amino acids. V trimming: 5 bases; J trimming: 3 bases; junction bases outside the gene matches: 7. CDR1 is LNHNV, CDR2 YYDKDF, per germline (reference sequence). The chain's CDR3 is CATSAGLAGDFYNEQFF. Here the CDR3 DNA reads TGTGCCACCAGCGCCGGACTAGCGGGGGACTTCTACAATGAGCAGTTCTTC.

The chain couples TRBV25-1 to TRBJ1-1; a weak D match, TRBD1 (6 bases). V lost 1 base and J 1 base, leaving 13 bases between the germline ends. Per the germline V gene, CDR1 is MGHDK and CDR2 is SYGVNS. The CDR3 is 16 amino acids. The CDR3 coding sequence is TGTGCCAGCAGTGAATCGACAGGAACCCCGAACACTGAAGCTTTCTTT. Amino acids: CASSESTGTPNTEAFF.

This clone was seen more than once but under ten times. Distinct nucleotide sequences in the sample also encode this CDR3. The rearrangement joins TRBV9 to TRBJ2-3, with D possibly being TRBD2 (6 bases). Germline CDR1 and CDR2: SGDLS and YYNGEE. The ends were cut back, 2 bases at V and 3 bases at J, with 10 bases in the middle. The CDR3 has 14 amino acids. The CDR3 DNA sequence: TGTGCCAGCAGCGTCGGAAGCGGGACAGATACGCAGTATTTT. Translated, it gives CASSVGSGTDTQYF. Combining the CDR3 with reference TRBV9 and TRBJ2-3 gives the whole variable domain DSGVTQTPKHLITATGQRVTLRCSPRSGDLSVYWYQQSLDQGLQFLIQYYNGEERAKGNILERFSAQQFPDLHSELNLSSLELGDSALYFCASSVGSGTDTQYFGPGTRLTVL.